The 29 T cell receptor beta chains below come from one sample, sequenced in a study of cytomegalovirus exposure and HLA in healthy donors. Both 60 Vbeta primers and 13 Jbeta primers went into the PCR. The data were produced by immunoSEQ multiplex PCR, yet TCRdb's version contains in-frame clones alone and is incomplete. The top ten hold approximately 2.3% of the sample, which has approximately 150,000 clones, over 75% seen once. The sequencing sample was made of PBMCs. These receptors were obtained from a male donor in good health and CMV-seronegative.

This clone was seen a handful of times. The V and J genes are TRBV15 and TRBJ2-1; TRBD2 matches 7 bases. Germline lookup yields CDR1 LNHNV and CDR2 YYDKDF (reference sequence). The CDR3 is 14 residues long. J lost 8 bases, V lost 0 bases, and 4 bases had no gene match. CDR3 residues: CATSRDAGVDEQFF. The CDR3 DNA sequence: TGTGCCACCAGCAGAGATGCGGGAGTGGATGAGCAGTTCTTC.

The rearrangement uses TRBV7-9 and TRBJ1-1, with TRBD1 identical over 7 bases. With V trimmed by 5 bases and J by 0 bases, 6 bases remained unmatched. Germline V gives CDR1 SEHNR, CDR2 FQNEAQ (reference sequence). There are 15 residues in the CDR3. As DNA, the CDR3 is TGTGCCAGCAGCGGCCTAGGGGGCTTGAACACTGAAGCTTTCTTT. Protein product: CASSGLGGLNTEAFF.

V is TRBV6-5 and J is TRBJ2-7; D is perhaps TRBD1 (5 bases). This CDR3 has 14 amino acids. The V and J ends lost 6 bases and 0 bases respectively, with 12 bases between them. Germline CDR1 reads MNHEY; CDR2 reads SVGAGI. The CDR3 sequence is CASSLSGYSYEQYF. CDR3 in DNA: TGTGCCAGCAGCCTGTCAGGGTACTCCTACGAGCAGTACTTC.

CDR3 DNA: TGTGCCAGCAGCTTGGCGTTGTGGGGACAGATTTCTAATCAGCCCCAGCATTTT. Amino acids: CASSLALWGQISNQPQHF. This rearrangement joins TRBV5-8 to TRBJ1-5; 7 positions agree with TRBD1. The CDR3 covers 18 residues. J gave up 4 bases and V 0 bases, and 13 bases lay outside the gene matches. The germline V gene encodes CDR1 SGHTS and CDR2 YDEGEE.

V usage is TRBV2 and J usage is TRBJ2-7; TRBD1 agrees at 10 bases. Trimming cost V 10 bases and J 7 bases; bases outside gene matches: 13. Germline V gives CDR1 SNHLY, CDR2 FYNNEI. The CDR3 covers 14 residues. The CDR3 region has the DNA TGTGCCACCGGTGGGGGACAGGGGACCGGAGAGCAGTACTTC. This codes for CATGGGQGTGEQYF.

The chain carries TRBV6-1 and TRBJ1-3; TRBD1 aligns across 9 bases. The germline gives CDR1 MNHNS, CDR2 SASEGT. This CDR3 has 16 residues. V lost 0 bases to trimming and J lost 2 bases; unmatched junction nucleotides: 2. Here the CDR3 DNA reads TGTGCCAGCAGTGAAGCGAGGACAGGGGCTGGAAACACCATATATTTT. It specifies CASSEARTGAGNTIYF.

The chain couples TRBV6-6 to TRBJ2-1, with TRBD2 matching 11 bases. This CDR3 region has 15 residues. Germline CDR1 MNHNY, CDR2 SVGAGI (reference sequence). The V segment lost 6 bases and the J segment 4 bases; nucleotides outside the gene matches: 5. The CDR3, as DNA: TGTGCCAGCAGCTTAGGGACTAGCGGTTACAATGAGCAGTTCTTC. It yields the protein CASSLGTSGYNEQFF.

As regards this clone: Mismatch with germline at one junction end may stem from a read error. The rearrangement uses TRBV11-1 and TRBJ2-4; 9 positions match TRBD1. The CDR3 length is 15 residues. From germline, CDR1 is SGHAT and CDR2 FQDESV (reference sequence). The CDR3 protein is CASSRVDRGKHIQYF. CDR3 coding DNA: TGTGCCAGCAGCCGAGTGGACAGGGGCAAACACATTCAGTACTTC.

This sequence joins TRBV6-1 and TRBJ1-5; D gene unclear. Germline V CDR1 and CDR2: MNHNS, SASEGT. The CDR3 runs 13 residues. The V end was cut by 2 bases, the J end by 6 bases, with 8 bases between. CDR3 in DNA: TGTGCCAGCAGTGAACAACGGGGTCAGCCCCAGCATTTT. Translated, it gives CASSEQRGQPQHF.

This chain links TRBV6-4 with TRBJ1-1; a weak D match, TRBD1 (6 bases). The V end was cut by 5 bases, the J end by 6 bases, with 10 bases between. The CDR3 is 12 amino acids. Germline V gives CDR1 MRHNA, CDR2 SNTAGT. The CDR3, as DNA: TGTGCCAGCAGTCACTGGGGGCCTGAAGCTTTCTTT. Translated: CASSHWGPEAFF.

CDR3 sequence (DNA): TGTGCCAGCAGCAGAGGGTGGCAGTTCTTC. It yields the protein CASSRGWQFF. The chain combines TRBV2 with TRBJ2-1, with D perhaps matching TRBD2 (5 bases). The CDR3 has 10 amino acids. V dropped 6 bases and J dropped 12 bases, with 9 bases sitting between them. The V gene's germline CDR1 is SNHLY and CDR2 FYNNEI.

The chain uses TRBV4-3 and TRBJ2-2, with 9 bases matching TRBD2. The CDR3 is 16 residues long. The J segment lost 6 bases and the V segment lost 6 bases, leaving 11 bases of the junction unmatched. Germline V gene sequence: CDR1 LGHNA, CDR2 YSLEER. CDR3 loop: CASSLNRGLAAGELFF. The CDR3 region has the DNA TGCGCCAGCAGTCTAAACAGGGGACTAGCTGCCGGGGAGCTGTTTTTT.

This rearrangement joins TRBV5-1 to TRBJ2-7, with 7 nucleotides matching TRBD2. Germline-derived CDR1 and CDR2 are SGHRS and YFSETQ. The CDR3 covers 14 residues. With 5 bases clipped from V and 6 bases from J, the junction kept 11 bases outside the gene matches. The CDR3 sequence is CASSWRESSGEQYF. For the CDR3, the DNA is TGCGCCAGCAGTTGGCGGGAGTCCTCCGGCGAGCAGTACTTC.

V gene TRBV9 combines with J gene TRBJ2-1, with 9 bases matching TRBD2. This CDR3 contains 16 residues. CDR1 is SGDLS and CDR2 is YYNGEE in the germline V gene. The junction had 13 bases not matched to a gene; V was cut back by 4 bases and J by 8 bases. As DNA, the CDR3 is TGTGCCAGCAGCCCCCGGGGGAAGCGGGAGGTGGATGAGCAGTTCTTC. Translation: CASSPRGKREVDEQFF. The full variable domain, in which reference TRBV9 and TRBJ2-1 provide the parts outside the CDR3, is DSGVTQTPKHLITATGQRVTLRCSPRSGDLSVYWYQQSLDQGLQFLIQYYNGEERAKGNILERFSAQQFPDLHSELNLSSLELGDSALYFCASSPRGKREVDEQFFGPGTRLTVL.

The rearrangement links TRBV15 to TRBJ1-1; D unresolved. There are 15 residues in the CDR3. From germline, CDR1 is LNHNV and CDR2 YYDKDF (reference sequence). V gave up 6 bases and J gave up 5 bases, with 19 bases separating them. The CDR3 protein is CATSRSPSGRTEAFF. The CDR3 DNA reads TGTGCCACCAGTAGGTCCCCTTCGGGGAGGACTGAAGCTTTCTTT.

This clone was counted a single time. The genes are TRBV6-5 and TRBJ1-2; D is possibly TRBD1 (6 bases). Germline V lookup: CDR1 MNHEY, CDR2 SVGAGI. The ends were cut back, 4 bases at V and 1 base at J, with 10 bases in the middle. There are 14 residues in the CDR3. CDR3 protein: CASSSGAHNYGYTF. As DNA, the CDR3 is TGTGCCAGCAGTTCAGGGGCCCATAACTATGGCTACACCTTC.

This sequence joins TRBV30 and TRBJ2-5, with D tentatively TRBD2 (5 bases). CDR1 is GTSNPN, CDR2 SVGIG, per germline (reference sequence). V lost 0 bases, J lost 5 bases, and 10 bases lay in between. The CDR3 totals 13 residues. The CDR3 sequence is CAWSVLGQETQYF. For the CDR3, the DNA is TGTGCCTGGAGTGTACTAGGGCAGGAGACCCAGTACTTC.

This clone was seen a single time. This chain links TRBV28 with TRBJ2-1; perhaps TRBD2 as D (6 bases). This CDR3 comprises 15 residues. The V and J ends lost 5 bases and 6 bases respectively, with 17 bases between them. CDR1 is MDHEN and CDR2 is SYDVKM in the germline V gene. CDR3 sequence: CASSPTSGWTNEQFF. Here the CDR3 DNA reads TGTGCCAGCAGTCCGACTAGTGGCTGGACCAATGAGCAGTTCTTC. The variable domain in full, with the rest retrieved from reference TRBV28 and TRBJ2-1, is DVKVTQSSRYLVKRTGEKVFLECVQDMDHENMFWYRQDPGLGLRLIYFSYDVKMKEKGDIPEGYSVSREKKERFSLILESASTNQTSMYLCASSPTSGWTNEQFFGPGTRLTVL.

V usage is TRBV5-4 and J usage is TRBJ2-2; D is unresolved. Germline CDR1 and CDR2: SGHNT and YYREEE (reference sequence). The CDR3 is made up of 12 amino acids. V was cut by 1 base and J by 8 bases, with 6 bases left in between. The CDR3 loop reads CASSLFPGELFF. In nucleotides, the CDR3 is TGTGCCAGCAGCTTGTTCCCTGGGGAGCTGTTTTTT.

The chain combines TRBV6-1 with TRBJ1-1; D is ambiguous. CDR3 length: 15 residues. V was shortened by 3 bases and J by 11 bases, with 22 bases between the two germline ends. Germline loops: CDR1 MNHNS, CDR2 SASEGT. The CDR3 sequence is CASSERGGESNRAFF. The CDR3 DNA reads TGTGCCAGCAGTGAGAGAGGTGGGGAGTCGAACCGGGCTTTCTTT.

The V and J genes are TRBV13 and TRBJ2-1, with 7 bases aligning to TRBD1. CDR3 size: 14 residues. CDR1 PRHDT and CDR2 FYEKMQ come from the germline V gene (reference sequence). After removal of 6 bases from V and 9 bases from J, the junction contained 11 bases not matched to a gene. The CDR3 DNA reads TGTGCCAGCAGGGTGGACCAGGGGGACACTGAGCAGTTCTTC. Protein sequence: CASRVDQGDTEQFF.

This chain links TRBV5-6 with TRBJ2-5; D ambiguous. The CDR3 loop spans 17 amino acids. From germline, CDR1 is SGHDT and CDR2 YYEEEE. Trimming took 3 bases from V and 10 from J, leaving 28 bases between them. The CDR3 loop reads CASSSSHRLGLVAHQYF. CDR3 DNA: TGTGCCAGCAGCTCATCCCACCGACTGGGTCTCGTGGCTCACCAGTACTTC.

The chain uses TRBV27 and TRBJ1-1, with 7 bases matching TRBD1. CDR1 and CDR2 (germline): MNHEY, SMNVEV (reference sequence). This CDR3 region has 13 residues. The V and J ends lost 3 bases and 5 bases, in that order; junction bases with no gene match: 3. The CDR3 DNA is TGTGCCAGCAGTTTCTCGACAGGGACTGAAGCTTTCTTT. Protein: CASSFSTGTEAFF.

The J gene is TRBJ2-7, the V gene TRBV4-3; 7 bases map to TRBD2. V shed 3 bases and J 12 bases; nucleotides not matched to a gene: 11. Germline loops: CDR1 LGHNA, CDR2 YSLEER. The CDR3 totals 13 residues. The CDR3 loop reads CASSQATGGLRYF. The CDR3 DNA is TGCGCCAGCAGCCAGGCCACGGGGGGTCTTCGGTACTTC.

The chain employs TRBV18 and TRBJ2-5, with D uncertain. Trimming pared 3 bases from V and 5 bases from J, leaving 10 bases between. The CDR3 consists of 13 residues. The germline V gene encodes CDR1 KGHSH and CDR2 LQKENI. The CDR3 nucleotides read TGTGCCAGCTCACCTCCCCCGCGCGAGACCCAGTACTTC. Protein product: CASSPPPRETQYF.

This clone was seen a single time. The chain links TRBV30 to TRBJ2-7, with TRBD2 as a possible D gene (6 bases). From germline, CDR1 is GTSNPN and CDR2 SVGIG (reference sequence). This CDR3 is 13 amino acids long. V was clipped by 0 bases and J by 13 bases, with 19 bases between them. Here the CDR3 reads CAWSVPLSGTGYF. The CDR3 DNA reads TGTGCCTGGAGTGTCCCCCTATCGGGGACTGGCTACTTC.

This clone appeared once. The chain couples TRBV15 to TRBJ2-7; tentatively, D is TRBD2 (6 bases). Germline V gene lookup returns CDR1 LNHNV and CDR2 YYDKDF (reference sequence). The CDR3 is 16 residues long. V lost 0 bases and J 7 bases, leaving 19 bases between the germline ends. This CDR3 is CATSRDLFGGVGEQYF. The DNA of the CDR3 is TGTGCCACCAGCAGAGATCTGTTCGGGGGAGTTGGTGAGCAGTACTTC. The full variable domain, its missing parts supplied by reference TRBV15 and TRBJ2-7, is DAMVIQNPRYQVTQFGKPVTLSCSQTLNHNVMYWYQQKSSQAPKLLFHYYDKDFNNEADTPDNFQSRRPNTSFCFLDIRSPGLGDTAMYLCATSRDLFGGVGEQYFGPGTRLTVT.

The chain links TRBV28 to TRBJ2-7; D call uncertain. CDR3 length: 13 amino acids. Germline V gene data show CDR1 as MDHEN and CDR2 as SYDVKM. V was pared by 5 bases and J by 2 bases, with 10 bases between. The CDR3 spells CASSPPPTYEQYF. CDR3 nucleotide sequence: TGTGCCAGCAGTCCCCCCCCAACCTACGAGCAGTACTTC. The complete variable domain, with remaining parts taken from reference TRBV28 and TRBJ2-7, reads DVKVTQSSRYLVKRTGEKVFLECVQDMDHENMFWYRQDPGLGLRLIYFSYDVKMKEKGDIPEGYSVSREKKERFSLILESASTNQTSMYLCASSPPPTYEQYFGPGTRLTVT.

The rearrangement links TRBV4-2 to TRBJ2-7, with 7 nucleotides matching TRBD1. V trimming: 1 base; J trimming: 5 bases; junction bases outside the gene matches: 8. This CDR3 is 15 amino acids long. From germline, CDR1 is LGHNA and CDR2 YNFKEQ. CDR3 bases: TGTGCCAGCAGCCAAGCCAGGGGGATGGGGCACGAGCAGTACTTC. Translating it yields CASSQARGMGHEQYF.